This T cell receptor (beta chain) stems from a study of T cell changes during pregnancy in multiple sclerosis. This clone occurred once. Germline CDR1 reads MDHEN; CDR2 reads SYDVKM. The CDR3 is 20 residues long. V lost 4 bases and J lost 0; bases outside the gene matches: 18. Only in-frame clones appear in the TCRdb table, and some are missing; sequencing was by immunoSEQ multiplex PCR. The data contain 72,000 or so clones, around 93% of them singletons. This sequence was found in a female donor with multiple sclerosis, enrolled in a pregnancy study. The specimen comprised peripheral blood, sampled in the second trimester of pregnancy. The V gene is TRBV28, the J gene TRBJ1-5; 7 bases line up with TRBD1. The CDR3 protein is CASSSVLAQGQAYSNQPQHF. Here the CDR3 DNA reads TGTGCCAGCAGTTCCGTACTGGCCCAAGGACAGGCCTATAGCAATCAGCCCCAGCATTTT.